The 19 T cell receptor beta chains listed next were all sequenced from one sample in a study of blood T cell repertoires in COVID-19. The data were produced by immunoSEQ multiplex PCR, yet TCRdb's version contains in-frame clones alone and is incomplete. Of around 250,000 clones in the sample, 88% were seen once. The specimen was peripheral blood. The receptor source for this set is a woman between 65 and 79 years old with COVID-19, enrolled during active disease.

The V and J genes are TRBV10-3 and TRBJ1-2, with D tentatively TRBD1 (5 bases). Trimming left V 3 bases short and J 6 bases short, with 14 bases between. The CDR3 covers 14 residues. Per germline, CDR1 ENHRY and CDR2 SYGVKD. CDR3 region: CAISDIQTAHGYTF. CDR3 sequence (DNA): TGTGCCATCAGTGATATCCAGACAGCCCATGGCTACACCTTC.

The chain couples TRBV5-1 to TRBJ2-1; 9 positions agree with TRBD2. The V gene end was trimmed by 6 bases and the J gene end by 10 bases; junction bases not matched to a gene: 11. The CDR3 spans 14 residues. Per germline, CDR1 SGHRS and CDR2 YFSETQ. The CDR3 sequence: CASTIERTSGEQFF. The DNA of the CDR3 is TGCGCCAGCACAATCGAACGCACTAGCGGGGAGCAGTTCTTC.

The J gene is TRBJ2-7, the V gene TRBV2, with TRBD1 identical over 9 bases. The germline V gene encodes CDR1 SNHLY and CDR2 FYNNEI. V was pared by 8 bases and J by 2 bases, with 16 bases of the junction left unmatched. The CDR3 extends over 17 amino acids. CDR3 DNA: TGTGCCAGCCAGATCCATGGGACAGGGACCCCTACCTACGAGCAGTACTTC. It specifies CASQIHGTGTPTYEQYF.

This sequence joins TRBV10-2 and TRBJ2-1; tentatively, D is TRBD2 (6 bases). Trimming pared 9 bases from V and 8 bases from J, leaving 23 bases between. The CDR3 totals 15 residues. Germline CDR1 WSHSY, CDR2 SAAADI. The CDR3 DNA follows: TGCGCCAGTCGTGACGACTCCATTTGGGGGGATGAGCAGTTCTTC. Translated: CASRDDSIWGDEQFF.

The rearrangement uses TRBV5-1 and TRBJ1-1, with TRBD1 as a possible D gene (6 bases). CDR1 and CDR2 (germline): SGHRS, YFSETQ. The CDR3 covers 17 residues. Trimming removed 1 base from V and 6 bases from J, with 22 bases in between. The CDR3 DNA follows: TGCGCCAGCAGCTTGAGGGGACACGAGGAGGTTTATGCTGAAGCTTTCTTT. Protein sequence: CASSLRGHEEVYAEAFF.

V is TRBV15 and J is TRBJ1-6; no clear D gene. V lost 0 bases to trimming and J lost 7 bases, with 13 bases between them. CDR1 and CDR2 from the germline V gene are LNHNV and YYDKDF (reference sequence). The CDR3 spans 16 residues. CDR3 bases: TGTGCCACCAGCAGAGATAGCGCAGCCGGCAATTCACCCCTCCACTTT. This gives the protein CATSRDSAAGNSPLHF.

This chain joins TRBV27 and TRBJ2-3; tentatively, D is TRBD1 (5 bases). The CDR3 length is 14 residues. Looked up from germline, CDR1 is MNHEY and CDR2 is SMNVEV (reference sequence). Between the trimmed V and J ends, which lost 5 bases and 6 bases, there was a span of 15 bases. The CDR3 DNA sequence: TGTGCCAGCAGTCAAAGCAGGGTAGGGGATACGCAGTATTTT. As protein: CASSQSRVGDTQYF.

The chain carries TRBV7-2 and TRBJ1-2, with 7 bases matching TRBD1. Germline V gives CDR1 SGHTA, CDR2 FQGNSA. This CDR3 is built from 15 residues. With 2 bases clipped from V and 4 bases from J, the junction kept 7 bases outside the gene matches. The chain's CDR3 is CASSLFRAGGYGYTF. CDR3 DNA: TGTGCCAGCAGCTTATTTCGGGCAGGGGGCTATGGCTACACCTTC.

The chain links TRBV4-1 to TRBJ2-2; TRBD2 matches 12 bases. The trim removed 4 bases at V and 2 bases at J, leaving 5 bases unmatched. This CDR3 has 17 residues. Germline loops: CDR1 MGHRA, CDR2 YSYEKL. DNA for the CDR3: TGCGCCAGCAGCCGAGGCGGACTAGCGGGAAACACCGGGGAGCTGTTTTTT. Amino acid sequence: CASSRGGLAGNTGELFF.

The gene calls are TRBV29-1 and TRBJ2-6, with D hard to call. This CDR3 is 13 amino acids long. Germline V gene sequence: CDR1 SQVTM, CDR2 ANQGSEA. The V and J ends lost 7 bases and 4 bases respectively, with 11 bases between them. This chain's CDR3 is CSATVSGANVLTF. The CDR3 region has the DNA TGCAGCGCCACAGTATCAGGGGCCAACGTCCTGACTTTC.

This chain uses TRBV6-6 with TRBJ1-4; 10 nucleotides align to TRBD1. From germline, CDR1 is MNHNY and CDR2 SVGAGI (reference sequence). There are 15 residues in the CDR3. After removal of 6 bases from V and 8 bases from J, the junction contained 9 bases not matched to a gene. The CDR3 spells CASSPGTGAEEKLFF. In DNA, the CDR3 is TGTGCCAGCAGCCCCGGGACAGGGGCGGAAGAAAAACTGTTTTTT.

This clone has only a few counts. The chain recombines TRBV24-1 with TRBJ1-1; D is perhaps TRBD1 (5 bases). Trimming stripped 5 bases from V and 8 bases from J, with 11 bases between. The CDR3 is made up of 12 amino acids. CDR1 and CDR2 (germline): KGHDR, SFDVKD. The CDR3 is CATSGQGLEAFF. As DNA, the CDR3 is TGTGCCACCAGTGGCCAGGGATTAGAAGCTTTCTTT.

The genes are TRBV7-9 and TRBJ1-5; D is possibly TRBD1 (6 bases). V shed 3 bases and J shed 2 bases, with 17 bases lying between them. The CDR3 extends over 17 amino acids. The germline gives CDR1 SEHNR, CDR2 FQNEAQ (reference sequence). CDR3 sequence: CASSLGGIQGGNQPQHF. CDR3 nucleotide sequence: TGTGCCAGCAGCTTGGGCGGAATACAGGGAGGCAATCAGCCCCAGCATTTT.

The chain combines TRBV7-8 with TRBJ1-2; TRBD1 agrees at 8 bases. Trimming at V came to 5 bases and at J to 6 bases, leaving 5 bases not matched to a gene. The CDR3 loop spans 13 amino acids. Germline-derived CDR1 and CDR2 are SGHVS and FQNEAQ. CDR3 DNA sequence: TGTGCCAGCAGCAGTGACAGGGGTAATGGCTACACCTTC. Translated, it gives CASSSDRGNGYTF. Using reference TRBV7-8 and TRBJ1-2 for the parts outside the CDR3, the full variable domain is GAGVSQSPRYKVAKRGQDVALRCDPISGHVSLFWYQQALGQGPEFLTYFQNEAQLDKSGLPSDRFFAERPEGSVSTLKIQRTQQEDSAVYLCASSSDRGNGYTFGSGTRLTVV.

The rearrangement uses TRBV3-1 (or the pseudogene TRBV3-2) and TRBJ2-5; a weak D match, TRBD2 (6 bases). The ends were cut back, 1 base at V and 2 bases at J, with 17 bases in the middle. Per germline, CDR1 LGHDT and CDR2 YNNKEL (reference sequence). The CDR3 totals 17 residues. The CDR3 spells CASSQAQSVTSQETQYF. Written as DNA, the CDR3 is TGTGCCAGCAGCCAAGCCCAATCCGTGACTAGTCAAGAGACCCAGTACTTC.

The V call is TRBV5-1, the J call TRBJ2-7, with 7 bases aligning to TRBD1. The CDR3 contains 15 residues. Germline values: CDR1 SGHRS, CDR2 YFSETQ. V lost 4 bases to trimming and J lost 7 bases; unmatched junction nucleotides: 14. The CDR3 region is CASSRDRQGLGEQYF. The CDR3 nucleotides read TGCGCCAGCAGCCGAGACAGACAGGGCCTCGGGGAGCAGTACTTC.

J is TRBJ1-2 and V is TRBV6-5; tentatively, D is TRBD1 (5 bases). Trimming took off 6 bases at V and 4 bases at J, with 15 bases between the two ends. Per the germline V gene, CDR1 is MNHEY and CDR2 is SVGAGI. The CDR3 extends over 14 amino acids. CDR3 amino acids: CASRTGTLSYGYTF. The CDR3 nucleotides are TGTGCCAGCAGAACCGGGACTCTTAGCTATGGCTACACCTTC.

V and J are TRBV30 and TRBJ2-7; D is perhaps TRBD1 (5 bases). V was trimmed by 5 bases and J by 3 bases, leaving 14 bases between them. The CDR3 has 13 amino acids. Germline V gene data show CDR1 as GTSNPN and CDR2 as SVGIG (reference sequence). CDR3 protein: CAWGPGHIYEQYF. CDR3 in DNA: TGTGCCTGGGGTCCCGGACACATCTACGAGCAGTACTTC.

The chain has TRBV27 and TRBJ2-3, with a possible D match to TRBD2 (6 bases). Trimming took off 5 bases at V and 0 bases at J, with 21 bases between the two ends. CDR3 length: 18 amino acids. Germline CDR1 and CDR2: MNHEY and SMNVEV (reference sequence). The CDR3 region has the DNA TGTGCCAGCAGTCTTATGGGACCTCTAGCGTCAAGCACAGATACGCAGTATTTT. Translated, it gives CASSLMGPLASSTDTQYF.